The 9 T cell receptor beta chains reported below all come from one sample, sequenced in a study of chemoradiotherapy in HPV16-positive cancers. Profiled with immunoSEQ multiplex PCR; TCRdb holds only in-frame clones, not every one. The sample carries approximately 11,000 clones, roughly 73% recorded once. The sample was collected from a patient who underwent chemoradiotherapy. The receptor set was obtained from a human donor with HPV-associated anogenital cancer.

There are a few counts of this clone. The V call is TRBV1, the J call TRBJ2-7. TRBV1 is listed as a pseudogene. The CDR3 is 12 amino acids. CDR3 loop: CTSSQDPAEQYF. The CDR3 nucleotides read TGCACCAGCAGCCAAGATCCAGCCGAGCAGTACTTC.

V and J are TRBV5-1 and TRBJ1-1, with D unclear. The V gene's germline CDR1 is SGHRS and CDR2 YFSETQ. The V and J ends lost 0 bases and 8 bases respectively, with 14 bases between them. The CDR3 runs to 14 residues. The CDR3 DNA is TGCGCCAGCAGCTTGGGTGGCCTCGTCTTGGAAGCTTTCTTT. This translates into CASSLGGLVLEAFF.

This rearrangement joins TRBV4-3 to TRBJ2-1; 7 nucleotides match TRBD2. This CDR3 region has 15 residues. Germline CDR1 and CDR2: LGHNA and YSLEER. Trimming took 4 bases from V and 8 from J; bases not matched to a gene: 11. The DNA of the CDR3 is TGCGCCAGCAGCCTGTCTAGCGGCAACATTCATGAGCAGTTCTTC. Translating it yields CASSLSSGNIHEQFF.

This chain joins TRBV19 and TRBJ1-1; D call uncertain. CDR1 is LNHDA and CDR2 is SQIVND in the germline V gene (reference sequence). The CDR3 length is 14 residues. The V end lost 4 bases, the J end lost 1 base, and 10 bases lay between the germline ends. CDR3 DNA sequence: TGTGCCAGTAGTACCCAGCGGGGGAACACTGAAGCTTTCTTT. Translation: CASSTQRGNTEAFF.

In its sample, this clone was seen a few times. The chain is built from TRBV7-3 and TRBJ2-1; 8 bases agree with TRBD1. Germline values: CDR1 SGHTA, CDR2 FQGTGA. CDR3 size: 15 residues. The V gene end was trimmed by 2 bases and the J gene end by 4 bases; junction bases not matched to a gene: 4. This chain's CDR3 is CASSLQGARYNEQFF. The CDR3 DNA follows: TGTGCCAGCAGCTTACAGGGGGCAAGGTACAATGAGCAGTTCTTC. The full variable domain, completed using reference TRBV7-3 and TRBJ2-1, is GAGVSQTPSNKVTEKGKYVELRCDPISGHTALYWYRQSLGQGPEFLIYFQGTGAADDSGLPNDRFFAVRPEGSVSTLKIQRTERGDSAVYLCASSLQGARYNEQFFGPGTRLTVL.

The DNA for the CDR3 is TGTGCCAGCAGCACCTCACAGATTACCGGGGAGCTGTTTTTT. Translating gives CASSTSQITGELFF. The chain employs TRBV11-2 and TRBJ2-2; no firm D call. The length of the CDR3 is 14 residues. CDR1 and CDR2 from the germline V gene are SGHAT and FQNNGV. V was trimmed by 5 bases and J by 5 bases, leaving 12 bases between them.

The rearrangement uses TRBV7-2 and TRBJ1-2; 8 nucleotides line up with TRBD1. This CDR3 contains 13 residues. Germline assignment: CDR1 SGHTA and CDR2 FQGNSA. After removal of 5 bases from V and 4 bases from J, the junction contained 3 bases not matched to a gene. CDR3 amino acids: CASSQGAGYGYTF. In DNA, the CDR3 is TGTGCCAGCAGCCAGGGGGCGGGCTATGGCTACACCTTC.

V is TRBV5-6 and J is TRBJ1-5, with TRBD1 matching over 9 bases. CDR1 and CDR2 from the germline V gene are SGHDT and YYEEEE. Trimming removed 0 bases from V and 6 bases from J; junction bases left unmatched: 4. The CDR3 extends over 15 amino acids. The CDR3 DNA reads TGTGCCAGCAGCTTGGAGGGACAGGGATTTCAGCCCCAGCATTTT. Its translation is CASSLEGQGFQPQHF.

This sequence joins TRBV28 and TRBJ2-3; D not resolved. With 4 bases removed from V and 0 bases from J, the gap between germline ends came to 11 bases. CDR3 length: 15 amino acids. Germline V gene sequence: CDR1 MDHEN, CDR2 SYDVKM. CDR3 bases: TGTGCCAGCAGTTACCTGGAAGGGAGCACAGATACGCAGTATTTT. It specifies CASSYLEGSTDTQYF.